This T cell receptor beta chain is drawn from a study of PD-1 blockade in classical Hodgkin lymphoma. General study findings and limits: The origin of the repertoire differences remains undefined, with disease activity or prior therapy as possible causes. Partial responders and progressors had significantly lower baseline TCR diversity. While CD8+ TCR diversity did not rise significantly by C4D1, CD4+ TCR diversity did.

Every patient was affected by relapse after autologous stem cell transplantation, while exposure to brentuximab vedotin was not uniform. The ends were cut back, 1 base at V and 4 bases at J, with 14 bases in the middle. This CDR3 comprises 15 residues. Germline V lookup: CDR1 SGHRS, CDR2 YFSETQ. Points on this clone: Its antigen is not identified.

Assay used: immunoSEQ multiplex PCR; TCRdb lists only in-frame clones, some missing. Of about 21,000 clones listed, around 64% are singletons. The clonotype was recovered from a human donor with classical Hodgkin lymphoma. Sequenced material: peripheral blood mononuclear cells (PBMCs), taken at baseline. The chain combines TRBV5-1 with TRBJ1-1; no reliable D call. This CDR3 is CASSLRAAGATEAFF. CDR3 DNA: TGCGCCAGCAGCTTGAGGGCAGCTGGAGCCACTGAAGCTTTCTTT.